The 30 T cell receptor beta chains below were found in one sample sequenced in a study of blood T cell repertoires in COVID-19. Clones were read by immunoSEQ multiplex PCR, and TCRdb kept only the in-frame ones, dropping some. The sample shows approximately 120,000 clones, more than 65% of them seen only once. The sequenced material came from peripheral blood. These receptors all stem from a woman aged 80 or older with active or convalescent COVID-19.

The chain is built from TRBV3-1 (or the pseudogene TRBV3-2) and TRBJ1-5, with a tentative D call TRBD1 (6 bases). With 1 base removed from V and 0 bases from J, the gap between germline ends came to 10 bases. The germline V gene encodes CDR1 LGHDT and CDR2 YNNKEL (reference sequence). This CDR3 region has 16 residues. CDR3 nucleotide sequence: TGTGCCAGCAGCCAAGGGACAGCATATAGCAATCAGCCCCAGCATTTT. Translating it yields CASSQGTAYSNQPQHF.

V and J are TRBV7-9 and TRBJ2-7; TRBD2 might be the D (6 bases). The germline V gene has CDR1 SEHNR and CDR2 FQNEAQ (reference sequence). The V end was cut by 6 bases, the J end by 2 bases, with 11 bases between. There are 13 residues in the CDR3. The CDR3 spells CASRGGAAYEQYF. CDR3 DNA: TGTGCCAGCAGAGGCGGGGCAGCCTACGAGCAGTACTTC.

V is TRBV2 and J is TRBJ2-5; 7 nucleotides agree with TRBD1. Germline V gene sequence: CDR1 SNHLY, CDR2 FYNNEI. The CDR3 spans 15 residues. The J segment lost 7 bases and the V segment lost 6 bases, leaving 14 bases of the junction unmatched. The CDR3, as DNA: TGTGCCAGCAGGGCCTCGGCAGGGGGTATTGTGACCCAGTACTTC. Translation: CASRASAGGIVTQYF. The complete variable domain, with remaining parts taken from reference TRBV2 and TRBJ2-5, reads EPEVTQTPSHQVTQMGQEVILRCVPISNHLYFYWYRQILGQKVEFLVSFYNNEISEKSEIFDDQFSVERPDGSNFTLKIRSTKLEDSAMYFCASRASAGGIVTQYFGPGTRLLVL.

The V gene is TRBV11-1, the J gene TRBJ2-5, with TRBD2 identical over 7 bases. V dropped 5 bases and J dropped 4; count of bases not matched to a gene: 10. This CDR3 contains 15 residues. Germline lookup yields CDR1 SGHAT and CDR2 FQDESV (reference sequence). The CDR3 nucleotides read TGTGCCAGCAGCCTGCAGCGGGGCGGTTTAGAGACCCAGTACTTC. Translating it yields CASSLQRGGLETQYF. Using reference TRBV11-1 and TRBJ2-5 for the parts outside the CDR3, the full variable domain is EAEVAQSPRYKITEKSQAVAFWCDPISGHATLYWYRQILGQGPELLVQFQDESVVDDSQLPKDRFSAERLKGVDSTLKIQPAELGDSAMYLCASSLQRGGLETQYFGPGTRLLVL.

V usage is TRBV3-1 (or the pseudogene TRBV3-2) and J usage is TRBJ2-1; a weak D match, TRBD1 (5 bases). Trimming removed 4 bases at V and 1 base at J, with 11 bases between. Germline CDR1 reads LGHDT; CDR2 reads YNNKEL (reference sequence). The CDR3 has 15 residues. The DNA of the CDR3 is TGTGCCAGCAGCCCCCAGGGTATTTCCTACAATGAGCAGTTCTTC. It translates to CASSPQGISYNEQFF.

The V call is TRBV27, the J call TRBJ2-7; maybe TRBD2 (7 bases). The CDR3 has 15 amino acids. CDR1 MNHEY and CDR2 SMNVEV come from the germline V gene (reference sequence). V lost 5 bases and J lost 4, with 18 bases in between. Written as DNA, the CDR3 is TGTGCCAGCAGTCCCAGAGGGGGGGGAGGTTACGAGCAGTACTTC. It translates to CASSPRGGGGYEQYF.

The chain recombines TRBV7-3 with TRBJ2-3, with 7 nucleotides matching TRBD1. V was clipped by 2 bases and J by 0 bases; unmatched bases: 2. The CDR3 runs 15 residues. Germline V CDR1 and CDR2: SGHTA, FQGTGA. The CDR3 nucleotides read TGTGCCAGCAGCTTAGGGGGACAGAGCACAGATACGCAGTATTTT. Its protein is CASSLGGQSTDTQYF.

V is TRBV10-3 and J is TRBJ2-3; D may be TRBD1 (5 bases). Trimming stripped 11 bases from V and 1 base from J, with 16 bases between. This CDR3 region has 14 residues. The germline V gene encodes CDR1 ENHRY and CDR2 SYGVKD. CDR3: CASCSTVRTDTQYF. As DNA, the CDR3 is TGTGCCTCTTGTTCGACAGTACGCACAGATACGCAGTATTTT.

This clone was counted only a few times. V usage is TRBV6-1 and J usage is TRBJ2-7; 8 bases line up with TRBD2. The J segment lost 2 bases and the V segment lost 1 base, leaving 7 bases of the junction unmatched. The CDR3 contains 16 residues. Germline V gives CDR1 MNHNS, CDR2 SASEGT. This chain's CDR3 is CASSEDSGTLAYEQYF. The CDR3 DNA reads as TGTGCCAGCAGTGAAGATAGCGGGACCTTGGCCTACGAGCAGTACTTC.

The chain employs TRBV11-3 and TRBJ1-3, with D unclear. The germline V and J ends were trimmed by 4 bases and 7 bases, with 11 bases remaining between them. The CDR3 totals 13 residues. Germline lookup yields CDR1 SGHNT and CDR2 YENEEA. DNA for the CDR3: TGTGCCAGCAGCTCCGGCCCGCGGAACACCATATATTTT. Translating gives CASSSGPRNTIYF. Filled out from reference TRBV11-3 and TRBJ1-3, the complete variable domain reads EAGVVQSPRYKIIEKKQPVAFWCNPISGHNTLYWYLQNLGQGPELLIRYENEEAVDDSQLPKDRFSAERLKGVDSTLKIQPAELGDSAVYLCASSSGPRNTIYFGEGSWLTVV.

The CDR3 DNA is TGCGCCAGCGAGTGTTGGGAGACCCAGTACTTC. Its translation: CASECWETQYF. The gene calls are TRBV10-1 and TRBJ2-5; D call uncertain. CDR3 size: 11 residues. Between the trimmed V and J ends, which lost 8 bases and 5 bases, there was a span of 9 bases. CDR1 is WNHNN and CDR2 is SYGVQD in the germline V gene (reference sequence).

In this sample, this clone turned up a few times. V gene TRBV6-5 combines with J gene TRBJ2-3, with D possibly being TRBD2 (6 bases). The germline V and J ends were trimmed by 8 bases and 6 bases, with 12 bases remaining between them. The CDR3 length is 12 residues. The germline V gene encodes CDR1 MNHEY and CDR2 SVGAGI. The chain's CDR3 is CASGTHRDTQYF. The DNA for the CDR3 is TGTGCCAGCGGGACTCACAGGGATACGCAGTATTTT.

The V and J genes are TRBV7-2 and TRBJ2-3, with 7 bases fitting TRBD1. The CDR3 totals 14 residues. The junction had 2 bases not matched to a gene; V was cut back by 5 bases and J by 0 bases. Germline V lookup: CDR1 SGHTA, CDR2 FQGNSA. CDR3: CASSPGQSTDTQYF. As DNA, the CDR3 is TGTGCCAGCAGCCCGGGACAGAGCACAGATACGCAGTATTTT.

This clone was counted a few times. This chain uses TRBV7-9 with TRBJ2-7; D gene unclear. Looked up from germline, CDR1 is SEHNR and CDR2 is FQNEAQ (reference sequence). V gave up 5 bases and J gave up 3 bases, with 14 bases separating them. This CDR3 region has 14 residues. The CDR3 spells CASSTNRVDYEQYF. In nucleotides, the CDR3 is TGTGCCAGCAGCACAAACCGGGTAGACTACGAGCAGTACTTC.

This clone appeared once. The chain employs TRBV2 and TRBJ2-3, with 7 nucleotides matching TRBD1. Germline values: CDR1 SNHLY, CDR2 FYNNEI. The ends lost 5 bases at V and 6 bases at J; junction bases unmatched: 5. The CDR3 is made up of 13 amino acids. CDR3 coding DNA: TGTGCCAGCAGTCAATCACAGGGGGATACGCAGTATTTT. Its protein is CASSQSQGDTQYF.

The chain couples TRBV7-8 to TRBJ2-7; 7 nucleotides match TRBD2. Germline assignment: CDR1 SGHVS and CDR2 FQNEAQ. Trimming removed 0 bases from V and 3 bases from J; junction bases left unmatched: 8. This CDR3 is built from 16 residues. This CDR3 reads CASSLAVLWEGYEQYF. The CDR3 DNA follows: TGTGCCAGCAGCTTAGCGGTACTTTGGGAGGGCTACGAGCAGTACTTC.

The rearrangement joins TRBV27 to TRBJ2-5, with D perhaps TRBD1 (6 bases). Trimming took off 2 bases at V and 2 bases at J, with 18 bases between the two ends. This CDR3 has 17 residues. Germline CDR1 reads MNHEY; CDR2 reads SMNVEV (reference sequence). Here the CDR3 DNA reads TGTGCCAGCAGTTTAGGCTCCTACAGGGTTGGGCAAGAGACCCAGTACTTC. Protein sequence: CASSLGSYRVGQETQYF.

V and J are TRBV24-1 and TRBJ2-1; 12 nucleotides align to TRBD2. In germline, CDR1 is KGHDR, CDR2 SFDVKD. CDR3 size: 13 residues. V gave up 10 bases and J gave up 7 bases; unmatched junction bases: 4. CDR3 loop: CATTSGRTNEQFF. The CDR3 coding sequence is TGTGCCACTACTAGCGGGAGGACGAATGAGCAGTTCTTC.

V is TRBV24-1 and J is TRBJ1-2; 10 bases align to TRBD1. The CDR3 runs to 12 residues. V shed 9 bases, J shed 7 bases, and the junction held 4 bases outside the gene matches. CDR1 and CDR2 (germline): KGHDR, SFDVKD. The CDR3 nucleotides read TGTGCCACCGGAGACAGGGGGCTTGGCTACACCTTC. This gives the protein CATGDRGLGYTF.

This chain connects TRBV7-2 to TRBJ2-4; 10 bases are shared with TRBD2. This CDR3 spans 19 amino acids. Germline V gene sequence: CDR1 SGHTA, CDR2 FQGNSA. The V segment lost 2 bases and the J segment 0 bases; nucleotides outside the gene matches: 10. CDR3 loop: CASSLLLTSGLTAKNIQYF. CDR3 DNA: TGTGCCAGCAGCTTACTGTTGACTAGCGGGTTGACAGCCAAAAACATTCAGTACTTC.

As DNA, the CDR3 is TGTGCCAGCAGCCAAGCCCGCGGGCTAGCGGGAGTTTTCATTCAGTACTTC. Its protein is CASSQARGLAGVFIQYF. The chain couples TRBV4-2 to TRBJ2-4; 10 nucleotides agree with TRBD2. The junction had 12 bases not matched to a gene; V was cut back by 1 base and J by 9 bases. This CDR3 has 17 amino acids. The germline V gene has CDR1 LGHNA and CDR2 YNFKEQ.

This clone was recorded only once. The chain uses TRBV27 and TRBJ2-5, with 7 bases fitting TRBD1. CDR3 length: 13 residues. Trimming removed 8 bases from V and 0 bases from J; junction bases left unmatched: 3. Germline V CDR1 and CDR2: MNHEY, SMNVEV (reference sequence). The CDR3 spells CASRTGYQETQYF. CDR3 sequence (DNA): TGTGCCAGCCGGACAGGTTACCAAGAGACCCAGTACTTC.

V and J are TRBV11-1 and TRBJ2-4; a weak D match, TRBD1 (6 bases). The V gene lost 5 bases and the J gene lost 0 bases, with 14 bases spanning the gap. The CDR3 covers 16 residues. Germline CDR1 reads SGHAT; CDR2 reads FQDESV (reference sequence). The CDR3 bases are TGTGCCAGCAGCCCGGGACAAATACTAGCCAAAAACATTCAGTACTTC. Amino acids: CASSPGQILAKNIQYF.

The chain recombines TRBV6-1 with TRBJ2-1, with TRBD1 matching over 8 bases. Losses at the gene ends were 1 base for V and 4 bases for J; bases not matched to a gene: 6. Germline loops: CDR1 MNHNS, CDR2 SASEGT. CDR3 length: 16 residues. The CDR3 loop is CASSEVSQGAYNEQFF. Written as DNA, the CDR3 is TGTGCCAGCAGTGAAGTTTCTCAGGGGGCGTACAATGAGCAGTTCTTC.

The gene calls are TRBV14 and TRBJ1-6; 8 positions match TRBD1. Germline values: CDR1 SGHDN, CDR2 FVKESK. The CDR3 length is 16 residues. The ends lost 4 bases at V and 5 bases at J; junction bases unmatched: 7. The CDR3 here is CASSRPTGVHNSPLHF. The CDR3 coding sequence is TGTGCCAGCAGCCGGCCGACAGGGGTACATAATTCACCCCTCCACTTT.

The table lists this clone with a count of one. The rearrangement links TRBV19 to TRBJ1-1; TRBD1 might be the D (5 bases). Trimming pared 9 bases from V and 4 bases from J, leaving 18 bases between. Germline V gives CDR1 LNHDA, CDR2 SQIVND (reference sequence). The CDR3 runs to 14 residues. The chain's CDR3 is CASVVGAGRTEAFF. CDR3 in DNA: TGTGCCAGCGTAGTAGGTGCGGGGCGCACTGAAGCTTTCTTT.

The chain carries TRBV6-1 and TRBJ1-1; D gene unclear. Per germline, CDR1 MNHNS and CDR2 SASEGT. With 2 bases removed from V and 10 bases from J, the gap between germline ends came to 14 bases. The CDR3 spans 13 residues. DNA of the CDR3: TGTGCCAGCAGTGAATGGGCGACCACCGGAGCTTTCTTT. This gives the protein CASSEWATTGAFF.

The DNA of the CDR3 is TGTGCCAGCAGCTTTAGCGGGAGAGCCTACAATGAGCAGTTCTTC. Translated, it gives CASSFSGRAYNEQFF. The chain links TRBV5-4 to TRBJ2-1; 9 bases align to TRBD2. The CDR3 contains 15 residues. The V gene's germline CDR1 is SGHNT and CDR2 YYREEE (reference sequence). V shed 2 bases and J 2 bases; nucleotides not matched to a gene: 2.

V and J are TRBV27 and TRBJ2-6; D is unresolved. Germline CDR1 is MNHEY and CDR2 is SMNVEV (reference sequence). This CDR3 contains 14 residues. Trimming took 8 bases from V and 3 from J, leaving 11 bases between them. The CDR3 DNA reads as TGTGCCAGCCGTGATCTAGATGGGGCCAACGTCCTGACTTTC. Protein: CASRDLDGANVLTF.

The CDR3 spells CASSGGQGHNEQFF. CDR3 sequence (DNA): TGTGCCAGCAGCGGGGGACAGGGTCACAATGAGCAGTTCTTC. This chain joins TRBV9 and TRBJ2-1, with 9 positions matching TRBD1. After removal of 3 bases from V and 5 bases from J, the junction contained 3 bases not matched to a gene. Germline lookup yields CDR1 SGDLS and CDR2 YYNGEE. This CDR3 has 14 residues.